This passage covers 28 T cell receptor beta chains from one sample sequenced in a study of control samples from healthy donors and cancer patients (dated by TCRdb to about 2020). Library preparation was by the immunoSEQ multiplex PCR assay. TCRdb retrieved this table from immuneACCESS and kept in-frame rearrangements only. Not all clones are present; in checked studies, unresolved V genes account for under half, and no reason is known for the remainder. The sample data list about 120,000 clones, and about 83% of these were observed just once. The ten largest clones take up roughly an eighth of the sample. Sample: blood. These TCRs come from a man under 40 in good health.

The V call is TRBV30, the J call TRBJ1-6; TRBD1 is a possible D gene (5 bases). The CDR3 has 13 residues. V was shortened by 2 bases and J by 8 bases, with 10 bases between the two germline ends. Germline CDR1 reads GTSNPN; CDR2 reads SVGIG (reference sequence). CDR3 protein: CAWSTRGDSPLHF. In nucleotides, the CDR3 is TGTGCCTGGAGTACTAGAGGGGATTCACCCCTCCACTTT.

This clone was counted between two and nine times. The rearrangement joins TRBV19 to TRBJ1-5; no reliable D call. The V end lost 4 bases, the J end lost 9 bases, and 7 bases lay between the germline ends. This CDR3 is 11 amino acids long. Germline lookup yields CDR1 LNHDA and CDR2 SQIVND (reference sequence). CDR3 DNA sequence: TGTGCCAGTAGTACGGCGGGGCCCCAGCATTTT. Its protein is CASSTAGPQHF.

This chain joins TRBV7-2 and TRBJ1-2; the D gene is possibly TRBD1 (5 bases). Germline V gene data show CDR1 as SGHTA and CDR2 as FQGNSA. The CDR3 is 14 amino acids. The V and J ends lost 6 bases and 2 bases respectively, with 13 bases between them. CDR3 DNA: TGTGCCAGCAGTTACGGACGGGACAACTATGGCTACACCTTC. This codes for CASSYGRDNYGYTF.

CDR3 loop: CASSPVRQGSQANTIYF. The CDR3 nucleotides read TGTGCCAGCAGTCCAGTCCGACAGGGATCTCAAGCAAACACCATATATTTT. This sequence joins TRBV5-6 and TRBJ1-3; 7 nucleotides agree with TRBD1. The trim removed 5 bases at V and 6 bases at J, leaving 17 bases unmatched. This CDR3 comprises 17 residues. CDR1 and CDR2 (germline): SGHDT, YYEEEE.

The J gene is TRBJ1-5, the V gene TRBV7-8; D is perhaps TRBD1 (5 bases). Trimming pared 2 bases from V and 9 bases from J, leaving 14 bases between. Germline lookup yields CDR1 SGHVS and CDR2 FQNEAQ. The CDR3 totals 14 residues. The CDR3 region has the DNA TGTGCCAGCAGCTTAAGTGGGGGGAATAGGCCCCAGCATTTT. Translating gives CASSLSGGNRPQHF.

The V call is TRBV5-1, the J call TRBJ1-1, with 10 nucleotides matching TRBD1. Germline CDR1 reads SGHRS; CDR2 reads YFSETQ. V gave up 0 bases and J gave up 0 bases; unmatched junction bases: 5. CDR3 length: 17 residues. CDR3 coding DNA: TGCGCCAGCAGCTTGGGGGACAGGGGCGTCATGAACACTGAAGCTTTCTTT. Residues: CASSLGDRGVMNTEAFF.

This chain joins TRBV30 and TRBJ2-7; 8 bases fit TRBD2. Germline CDR1 reads GTSNPN; CDR2 reads SVGIG (reference sequence). The junction had 4 bases not matched to a gene; V was cut back by 1 base and J by 5 bases. The CDR3 covers 13 residues. CDR3 bases: TGTGCCTGGAGTGGGCTAGCGGGTGACGAGCAGTACTTC. It is translated as CAWSGLAGDEQYF.

This rearrangement joins TRBV27 to TRBJ1-5, with 10 bases aligning to TRBD1. Trimming removed 10 bases from V and 6 bases from J; junction bases left unmatched: 12. This CDR3 has 15 amino acids. Looked up from germline, CDR1 is MNHEY and CDR2 is SMNVEV (reference sequence). CDR3 region: CATAPGTGAFQPQHF. CDR3 nucleotides: TGTGCCACCGCCCCCGGGACAGGGGCATTTCAGCCCCAGCATTTT.

This clone was observed once. This rearrangement joins TRBV9 to TRBJ2-1; TRBD1 matches 7 bases. In germline, CDR1 is SGDLS, CDR2 YYNGEE. The CDR3 has 17 amino acids. Unmatched junction bases numbered 9, after V lost 2 bases and J lost 1 base. CDR3 amino acids: CASSVTNRGQSYNEQFF. CDR3 nucleotide sequence: TGTGCCAGCAGCGTGACCAACAGGGGTCAGTCCTACAATGAGCAGTTCTTC.

The gene calls are TRBV4-1 and TRBJ2-3; tentative D call: TRBD2 (5 bases). Trimming took off 0 bases at V and 3 bases at J, with 16 bases between the two ends. This CDR3 comprises 17 residues. Germline loops: CDR1 MGHRA, CDR2 YSYEKL. The DNA of the CDR3 is TGCGCCAGCAGCCAAGACGGTCTATCGGGGATGACAGATACGCAGTATTTT. Its translation is CASSQDGLSGMTDTQYF.

V and J are TRBV10-3 and TRBJ2-1; no reliable D call. The germline CDR1 and CDR2 sequences are ENHRY and SYGVKD. Trimming took 3 bases from V and 3 from J, leaving 12 bases between them. There are 15 residues in the CDR3. The CDR3 sequence is CAISDSAGVYNEQFF. CDR3 in DNA: TGTGCCATCAGTGACTCGGCCGGCGTCTACAATGAGCAGTTCTTC.

V and J are TRBV7-2 and TRBJ1-2; 7 nucleotides align to TRBD1. V lost 4 bases to trimming and J lost 8 bases; unmatched junction nucleotides: 10. Per germline, CDR1 SGHTA and CDR2 FQGNSA. The CDR3 is 14 residues long. The CDR3 loop is CASSSGQHAGGYTF. For the CDR3, the DNA is TGTGCCAGCAGCTCGGGACAGCATGCGGGGGGCTACACCTTC.

The chain carries TRBV5-6 and TRBJ1-6; 7 bases are shared with TRBD1. V lost 2 bases, J lost 7 bases, and 9 bases stayed unmatched. CDR3 size: 16 residues. The germline V gene has CDR1 SGHDT and CDR2 YYEEEE. DNA of the CDR3: TGTGCCAGCAGCTTATCAGGGGGGACTCCCAATTCACCCCTCCACTTT. Amino acids: CASSLSGGTPNSPLHF.

In its sample, this clone was seen once. The chain has TRBV9 and TRBJ1-1; weak D call: TRBD1 (5 bases). The CDR3 runs 13 residues. The germline V and J ends were trimmed by 3 bases and 0 bases, with 6 bases remaining between them. Germline V lookup: CDR1 SGDLS, CDR2 YYNGEE. CDR3 amino acids: CASSGGLNTEAFF. Written as DNA, the CDR3 is TGTGCCAGCAGCGGGGGCTTGAACACTGAAGCTTTCTTT.

DNA of the CDR3: TGTGCCAGCAGCTCGCGGGACAGGGTAGGAGATACGCAGTATTTT. It translates to CASSSRDRVGDTQYF. This chain uses TRBV11-1 with TRBJ2-3; TRBD1 agrees at 9 bases. Looked up from germline, CDR1 is SGHAT and CDR2 is FQDESV (reference sequence). With 4 bases clipped from V and 5 bases from J, the junction kept 7 bases outside the gene matches. CDR3 length: 15 residues.

This chain joins TRBV7-3 and TRBJ1-5, with 9 bases that match TRBD1. Germline V gene data show CDR1 as SGHTA and CDR2 as FQGTGA. The CDR3 has 17 amino acids. V was pared by 6 bases and J by 2 bases, with 11 bases of the junction left unmatched. The CDR3 DNA sequence: TGTGCCAGCAGGCGGGACAGGGCGGTTGTTGGCAATCAGCCCCAGCATTTT. This encodes CASRRDRAVVGNQPQHF.

This clone was detected a few times. CDR3 residues: CASSFDPYSNQPQHF. Here the CDR3 DNA reads TGTGCCAGCAGTTTTGACCCTTATAGCAATCAGCCCCAGCATTTT. The chain is built from TRBV27 and TRBJ1-5, with D unresolved. Germline CDR1 reads MNHEY; CDR2 reads SMNVEV (reference sequence). The length of the CDR3 is 15 residues. Trimming left V 3 bases short and J 0 bases short, with 9 bases between.

This rearrangement joins TRBV29-1 to TRBJ1-2; a possible D gene is TRBD1 (5 bases). Germline V gene sequence: CDR1 SQVTM, CDR2 ANQGSEA. CDR3 length equals 14 residues. Trimming shortened V by 1 base and J by 2 bases, and 11 bases separated the two germline ends. The CDR3 spells CSVEGGRANYGYTF. The CDR3 bases are TGCAGCGTTGAAGGGGGCAGGGCCAACTATGGCTACACCTTC.

The chain uses TRBV24-1 and TRBJ2-2, with D possibly TRBD1 on 6 matching bases. The CDR3 is 16 residues long. Trimming took off 4 bases at V and 1 base at J, with 12 bases between the two ends. Germline V CDR1 and CDR2: KGHDR, SFDVKD. The CDR3 protein is CATSEGTWRNTGELFF. CDR3 bases: TGTGCCACCAGTGAAGGGACATGGAGGAACACCGGGGAGCTGTTTTTT.

In its sample, this clone is medium-sized. The gene calls are TRBV3-1 (or the pseudogene TRBV3-2) and TRBJ1-2; TRBD1 matches 8 bases. V dropped 1 base and J dropped 4; count of bases not matched to a gene: 5. This CDR3 is 15 amino acids long. Germline lookup yields CDR1 LGHDT and CDR2 YNNKEL (reference sequence). In nucleotides, the CDR3 is TGTGCCAGCAGCCAAGGCGGGGGACAGGTCTATGGCTACACCTTC. This sequence encodes CASSQGGGQVYGYTF.

This rearrangement joins TRBV5-1 to TRBJ2-1; D is possibly TRBD1 (5 bases). CDR1 SGHRS and CDR2 YFSETQ come from the germline V gene. The CDR3 is made up of 13 amino acids. Trimming took 6 bases from V and 3 from J, leaving 10 bases between them. This chain's CDR3 is CASKGQDYNEQFF. CDR3 nucleotides: TGCGCCAGCAAAGGACAAGACTACAATGAGCAGTTCTTC.

This chain connects TRBV5-4 to TRBJ2-1; 9 bases are shared with TRBD2. CDR1 and CDR2 from the germline V gene are SGHNT and YYREEE (reference sequence). With V trimmed by 5 bases and J by 3 bases, 6 bases remained unmatched. The CDR3 runs to 15 residues. The chain's CDR3 is CASRSWTSVYNEQFF. In nucleotides, the CDR3 is TGTGCCAGCAGATCCTGGACTAGCGTCTACAATGAGCAGTTCTTC.

This clone was seen a few times. V gene TRBV29-1 combines with J gene TRBJ1-1; 7 nucleotides agree with TRBD1. The germline CDR1 and CDR2 sequences are SQVTM and ANQGSEA. This CDR3 comprises 13 residues. J was trimmed by 1 base and V by 6 bases; bases with no gene match: 5. The CDR3 loop is CSVIGTANTEAFF. CDR3 nucleotides: TGCAGCGTAATCGGGACAGCGAACACTGAAGCTTTCTTT.

The rearrangement uses TRBV6-5 and TRBJ2-1; tentatively, D is TRBD2 (6 bases). The CDR3 runs to 14 residues. V shed 0 bases and J shed 8 bases, with 11 bases lying between them. CDR1 MNHEY and CDR2 SVGAGI come from the germline V gene. CDR3 region: CASSYSRDADEQFF. CDR3 sequence (DNA): TGTGCCAGCAGTTACTCGCGGGACGCGGATGAGCAGTTCTTC.

The CDR3 nucleotides are TGTGCCAGCTCACCACTCCACAGGGAAGGAGATACGCAGTATTTT. Protein product: CASSPLHREGDTQYF. The chain couples TRBV18 to TRBJ2-3, with a possible D match to TRBD1 (6 bases). The V end was cut by 1 base, the J end by 5 bases, with 13 bases between. The CDR3 is 15 amino acids. Germline V lookup: CDR1 KGHSH, CDR2 LQKENI.

This chain links TRBV6-6 with TRBJ1-2; D call uncertain. Germline V lookup: CDR1 MNHNY, CDR2 SVGAGI (reference sequence). The CDR3 runs to 13 residues. V lost 2 bases and J lost 3, with 7 bases in between. CDR3 sequence (DNA): TGTGCCAGCAGTTACCCCCAGGACTATGGCTACACCTTC. Amino acid sequence: CASSYPQDYGYTF.

The chain combines TRBV28 with TRBJ2-7, with a possible D match to TRBD2 (5 bases). Trimming shortened V by 6 bases and J by 3 bases, and 15 bases separated the two germline ends. Germline assignment: CDR1 MDHEN and CDR2 SYDVKM. The CDR3 sequence is 14 residues long. CDR3 in DNA: TGTGCCAGCAGCTCCGGGATACCCTTCTACGAGCAGTACTTC. It codes for CASSSGIPFYEQYF.

The table lists this clone with a few counts. This sequence joins TRBV30 and TRBJ1-2, with D unclear. The V end was cut by 2 bases, the J end by 7 bases, with 11 bases between. This CDR3 is built from 12 residues. Germline CDR1 reads GTSNPN; CDR2 reads SVGIG (reference sequence). As DNA, the CDR3 is TGTGCCTGGAGTCTCCAGTCGGGTGGCTACACCTTC. Protein sequence: CAWSLQSGGYTF.